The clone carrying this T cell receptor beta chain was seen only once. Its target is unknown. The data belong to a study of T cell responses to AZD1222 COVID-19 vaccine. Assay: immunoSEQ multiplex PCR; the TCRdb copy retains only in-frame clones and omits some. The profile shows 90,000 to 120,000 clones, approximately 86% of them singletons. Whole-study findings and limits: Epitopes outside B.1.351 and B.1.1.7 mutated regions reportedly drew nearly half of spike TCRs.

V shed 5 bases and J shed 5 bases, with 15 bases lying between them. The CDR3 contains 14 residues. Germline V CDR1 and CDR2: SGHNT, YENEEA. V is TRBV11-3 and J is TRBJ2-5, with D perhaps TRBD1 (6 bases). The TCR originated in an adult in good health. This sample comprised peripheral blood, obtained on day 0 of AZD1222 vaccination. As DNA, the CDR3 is TGTGCCAGCAGCCAACAGGGCCCTGGGGAGACCCAGTACTTC. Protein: CASSQQGPGETQYF.